Shown below are 26 T cell receptor beta chains from a single sample sequenced in a study of shared clonotypes between healthy human individuals. Data came from immunoSEQ multiplex PCR; TCRdb stores just in-frame clones and leaves some out. The table records more than 900,000 clones, 75% to 80% of them present only once. Sequenced: memory CD4+ T cells from PBMCs. As to subset: CD45RA-negative fraction. The receptors derive from a man younger than 35 in good health. Some clones in this sample may be carry-over from other donors' samples.

On this clone: A much larger clone lies one base from this, so it may be a read error. At the DNA level, this CDR3 is encoded by other sequences in the same sample as well. The chain has TRBV18 and TRBJ1-1, with 7 positions matching TRBD1. The CDR3 is made up of 13 amino acids. Germline CDR1 KGHSH, CDR2 LQKENI. Written as DNA, the CDR3 is TGTGCCAGCTCACCTGAGGGACAGATTGAAGCTTTCTTC. The encoded protein is CASSPEGQIEAFF.

This chain uses TRBV7-8 with TRBJ2-7; D is unresolved. Germline loops: CDR1 SGHVS, CDR2 FQNEAQ. There are 12 residues in the CDR3. V was shortened by 3 bases and J by 9 bases, with 12 bases between the two germline ends. The CDR3 DNA follows: TGTGCCAGCAGCTTGGGCGGAACGGGGCAGTACTTC. It codes for CASSLGGTGQYF.

The V gene is TRBV29-1, the J gene TRBJ1-2; TRBD1 is a possible D gene (5 bases). Germline V lookup: CDR1 SQVTM, CDR2 ANQGSEA. This CDR3 region has 12 residues. The V end lost 8 bases, the J end lost 6 bases, and 16 bases lay between the germline ends. In DNA form, the CDR3 reads TGCAGCATCAGGGAGTTTGGTGATGGCTACACCTTC. As protein: CSIREFGDGYTF.

A few counts support this clone. The V and J genes are TRBV4-2 and TRBJ1-2; D ambiguous. The CDR3 is made up of 14 amino acids. Trimming left V 0 bases short and J 6 bases short, with 11 bases between. The germline CDR1 and CDR2 sequences are LGHNA and YNFKEQ. Written as DNA, the CDR3 is TGTGCCAGCAGCCAAGAACATCTTGGGGATGGCTACACCTTC. Its protein is CASSQEHLGDGYTF.

The chain uses TRBV29-1 and TRBJ1-1; 10 bases map to TRBD1. The CDR3 runs to 13 residues. V shed 6 bases, J shed 1 base, and the junction held 2 bases outside the gene matches. The germline V gene has CDR1 SQVTM and CDR2 ANQGSEA. The CDR3 bases are TGCAGCGTGGGACAGGGGACGAACACTGAAGCTTTCTTT. Amino acid sequence: CSVGQGTNTEAFF.

The chain recombines TRBV7-2 with TRBJ2-7, with 8 bases that match TRBD1. V was clipped by 4 bases and J by 6 bases; unmatched bases: 8. The CDR3 loop spans 14 amino acids. Germline V gene lookup returns CDR1 SGHTA and CDR2 FQGNSA. In nucleotides, the CDR3 is TGTGCCAGCAGCTCGGCGGGACAGGCGTTCGAGCAGTACTTC. This codes for CASSSAGQAFEQYF. The variable domain in full, completed from reference TRBV7-2 and TRBJ2-7, reads GAGVSQSPSNKVTEKGKDVELRCDPISGHTALYWYRQSLGQGLEFLIYFQGNSAPDKSGLPSDRFSAERTGGSVSTLTIQRTQQEDSAVYLCASSSAGQAFEQYFGPGTRLTVT.

This sequence joins TRBV30 and TRBJ2-3; possible D gene TRBD2, 6 bases. V lost 6 bases and J lost 0, with 16 bases in between. Germline CDR1 reads GTSNPN; CDR2 reads SVGIG (reference sequence). CDR3 length: 15 amino acids. DNA of the CDR3: TGTGCCTGCTCCCCTTTGGCGGGAAGCACAGATACGCAGTATTTT. The encoded protein is CACSPLAGSTDTQYF.

This rearrangement joins TRBV6-9 to TRBJ1-5; D might be TRBD1 (6 bases). This CDR3 is 14 amino acids long. Germline V lookup: CDR1 MNHGY, CDR2 SVAAGI. V lost 0 bases to trimming and J lost 5 bases, with 8 bases between them. In DNA, the CDR3 is TGTGCCAGCAGTTATTCAGGGGGTCATCAGCCCCAGCATTTT. It encodes CASSYSGGHQPQHF.

This chain joins TRBV7-3 and TRBJ2-1; 12 bases fit TRBD1. This CDR3 is 14 amino acids long. Germline CDR1 is SGHTA and CDR2 is FQGTGA. V lost 5 bases and J lost 9; bases outside the gene matches: 5. This CDR3 is CASSPGTGGSEQFF. DNA for the CDR3: TGTGCCAGCAGCCCCGGGACAGGGGGCAGTGAGCAGTTCTTC.

This chain uses TRBV6-1 with TRBJ1-2; D may be TRBD1 (6 bases). CDR3 size: 14 residues. Trimming left V 5 bases short and J 3 bases short, with 13 bases between. Germline CDR1 and CDR2: MNHNS and SASEGT. This chain's CDR3 is CASSRGVGDYGYTF. CDR3 DNA: TGTGCCAGCAGTAGGGGGGTCGGAGACTATGGCTACACCTTC.

V and J are TRBV5-1 and TRBJ2-1, with D perhaps matching TRBD2 (5 bases). The CDR3 spans 17 residues. The germline CDR1 and CDR2 sequences are SGHRS and YFSETQ. Trimming took off 1 base at V and 0 bases at J, with 14 bases between the two ends. The CDR3 loop reads CASSLMGGPSSYNEQFF. DNA of the CDR3: TGCGCCAGCAGCTTGATGGGCGGGCCGAGCTCCTACAATGAGCAGTTCTTC.

CDR3 coding DNA: TGTGCCACCCACCGGGCCCGCATGAACACTGAAGCTTTCTTT. Translated, it gives CATHRARMNTEAFF. This chain links TRBV14 with TRBJ1-1; D gene unclear. The V end lost 10 bases, the J end lost 0 bases, and 15 bases lay between the germline ends. This CDR3 has 14 residues. Germline loops: CDR1 SGHDN, CDR2 FVKESK. Variable domain in full (rest from reference TRBV14 and TRBJ1-1): EAGVTQFPSHSVIEKGQTVTLRCDPISGHDNLYWYRRVMGKEIKFLLHFVKESKQDESGMPNNRFLAERTGGTYSTLKVQPAELEDSGVYFCATHRARMNTEAFFGQGTRLTVV.

V is TRBV7-8 and J is TRBJ1-1; no reliable D call. Germline V gene data show CDR1 as SGHVS and CDR2 as FQNEAQ. With 3 bases removed from V and 5 bases from J, the gap between germline ends came to 16 bases. The CDR3 contains 15 residues. The CDR3 DNA reads TGTGCCAGCAGCTTGCCCGGGATACGAGGGACTGAAGCTTTCTTT. Translating gives CASSLPGIRGTEAFF.

The chain combines TRBV11-2 with TRBJ1-4; D gene unclear. This CDR3 comprises 15 residues. In germline, CDR1 is SGHAT, CDR2 FQNNGV. The V and J ends lost 5 bases and 9 bases respectively, with 19 bases between them. The DNA for the CDR3 is TGTGCCAGCAGCCCCCAGACAAGCCCGAATCAAAAACTGTTTTTT. Protein sequence: CASSPQTSPNQKLFF.

The V and J genes are TRBV15 and TRBJ2-1; 11 positions agree with TRBD2. CDR1 is LNHNV and CDR2 is YYDKDF in the germline V gene (reference sequence). The CDR3 sequence is 16 residues long. J gave up 6 bases and V 0 bases, and 4 bases lay outside the gene matches. The CDR3 nucleotides are TGTGCCACCAGCAGAGATCGACTAGCGGGGTTCAATGAGCAGTTCTTC. This gives the protein CATSRDRLAGFNEQFF.

V usage is TRBV28 and J usage is TRBJ2-5; TRBD1 aligns across 8 bases. Germline V lookup: CDR1 MDHEN, CDR2 SYDVKM. Trimming took 6 bases from V and 3 from J; bases not matched to a gene: 6. The CDR3 contains 14 residues. DNA for the CDR3: TGTGCCAGCAGCGAACGGACAGGGAAAGAGACCCAGTACTTC. It yields the protein CASSERTGKETQYF. The entire variable domain, with the rest obtained from reference TRBV28 and TRBJ2-5, is as follows: DVKVTQSSRYLVKRTGEKVFLECVQDMDHENMFWYRQDPGLGLRLIYFSYDVKMKEKGDIPEGYSVSREKKERFSLILESASTNQTSMYLCASSERTGKETQYFGPGTRLLVL.

The J gene is TRBJ1-5, the V gene TRBV18, with D hard to call. The ends were cut back, 8 bases at V and 7 bases at J, with 12 bases in the middle. This CDR3 spans 12 amino acids. Germline loops: CDR1 KGHSH, CDR2 LQKENI. Here the CDR3 reads CASREVGQPQHF. CDR3 bases: TGTGCCAGCCGGGAGGTCGGCCAGCCCCAGCATTTT.

In its sample, this clone was seen many times. This chain connects TRBV5-1 to TRBJ1-1, with TRBD1 matching over 9 bases. V gave up 4 bases and J gave up 2 bases; unmatched junction bases: 3. The CDR3 has 14 amino acids. Germline assignment: CDR1 SGHRS and CDR2 YFSETQ. CDR3: CASSQQGANTEAFF. CDR3 sequence (DNA): TGCGCCAGCAGCCAACAGGGGGCCAACACTGAAGCTTTCTTT. Variable domain in full (rest from reference TRBV5-1 and TRBJ1-1): KAGVTQTPRYLIKTRGQQVTLSCSPISGHRSVSWYQQTPGQGLQFLFEYFSETQRNKGNFPGRFSGRQFSNSRSEMNVSTLELGDSALYLCASSQQGANTEAFFGQGTRLTVV.

The rearrangement joins TRBV29-1 to TRBJ1-6; possibly TRBD1 for D (5 bases). The germline CDR1 and CDR2 sequences are SQVTM and ANQGSEA. CDR3 length: 13 residues. Trimming left V 8 bases short and J 5 bases short, with 13 bases between. The CDR3 spells CSSYRLDNSPLHF. CDR3 DNA: TGCAGCTCATACAGGTTGGATAATTCACCCCTCCACTTT.

The chain recombines TRBV10-2 with TRBJ2-4, with D possibly being TRBD1 (5 bases). The CDR3 extends over 14 amino acids. Trimming pared 3 bases from V and 9 bases from J, leaving 15 bases between. Per the germline V gene, CDR1 is WSHSY and CDR2 is SAAADI. CDR3 nucleotide sequence: TGCGCCAGCAGTGAAAGGCAGGGCTTAGGCATTCAGTACTTC. Its translation is CASSERQGLGIQYF.

The rearrangement joins TRBV2 to TRBJ2-3; D not certain. The CDR3 consists of 12 residues. Germline values: CDR1 SNHLY, CDR2 FYNNEI. Trimming cost V 6 bases and J 2 bases, with 6 bases left between them. The CDR3 spells CASRTFTDTQYF. DNA of the CDR3: TGTGCCAGCAGAACTTTCACAGATACGCAGTATTTT.

This clone was counted a single time. This chain links TRBV10-3 with TRBJ2-1; D might be TRBD1 (5 bases). The CDR3 loop spans 13 amino acids. Germline CDR1 reads ENHRY; CDR2 reads SYGVKD. Between the trimmed V and J ends, which lost 6 bases and 6 bases, there was a span of 12 bases. CDR3 in amino acids: CAIRTKRGNEQFF. The CDR3 coding sequence is TGTGCCATCAGAACAAAAAGGGGCAATGAGCAGTTCTTC.

J is TRBJ2-3 and V is TRBV11-1; no clear D. The CDR3 covers 17 residues. Germline values: CDR1 SGHAT, CDR2 FQDESV (reference sequence). V was trimmed by 5 bases and J by 0 bases, leaving 18 bases between them. CDR3 protein: CASSERANPSSTDTQYF. For the CDR3, the DNA is TGTGCCAGCAGCGAAAGGGCTAACCCTTCTAGCACAGATACGCAGTATTTT.

Notes on this clone: It may be a read error: a sequence one base away is much more abundant. Other DNA sequences in the sample encode the same CDR3. The V and J genes are TRBV28 and TRBJ2-3; D call uncertain. Trimming shortened V by 3 bases and J by 3 bases, and 1 base separated the two germline ends. The CDR3 runs to 11 residues. From germline, CDR1 is MDHEN and CDR2 SYDVKM. DNA of the CDR3: TGTGCCAGCAGTTTTACAGATACGCAGTATTTT. Its translation is CASSFTDTQYF.

The chain uses TRBV28 and TRBJ1-2, with 9 bases aligning to TRBD1. CDR1 MDHEN and CDR2 SYDVKM come from the germline V gene. V dropped 5 bases and J dropped 4; count of bases not matched to a gene: 8. CDR3 size: 15 residues. In DNA form, the CDR3 reads TGTGCCAGCAGTCTCCGGGACAGGGAGGGCTATGGCTACACCTTC. Protein: CASSLRDREGYGYTF.

This clone was picked up a small number of times. This chain uses TRBV28 with TRBJ2-1; no definite D call. The germline CDR1 and CDR2 sequences are MDHEN and SYDVKM. V lost 7 bases to trimming and J lost 4 bases, with 20 bases between them. This CDR3 region has 16 residues. CDR3 sequence reads: CASNKALSARYNEQFF. DNA for the CDR3: TGTGCCAGCAACAAAGCCTTAAGCGCCCGTTACAATGAGCAGTTCTTC.